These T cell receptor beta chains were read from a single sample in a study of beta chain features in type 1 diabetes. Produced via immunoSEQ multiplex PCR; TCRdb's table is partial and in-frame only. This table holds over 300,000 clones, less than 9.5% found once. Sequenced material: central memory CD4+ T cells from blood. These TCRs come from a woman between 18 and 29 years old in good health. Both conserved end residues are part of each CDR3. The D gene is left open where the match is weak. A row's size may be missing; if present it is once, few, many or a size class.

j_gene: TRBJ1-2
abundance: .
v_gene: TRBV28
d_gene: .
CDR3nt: TGTGCCACCTTGACGGCCTATGGCTACACCTTC
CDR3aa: CATLTAYGYTF

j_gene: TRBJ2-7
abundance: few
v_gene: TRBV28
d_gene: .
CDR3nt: TGTGCCAGCAGTTTAGATGTCAGGAGCTCCTACGAGCAGTACTTC
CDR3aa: CASSLDVRSSYEQYF

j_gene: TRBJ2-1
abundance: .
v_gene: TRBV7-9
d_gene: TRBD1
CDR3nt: TGTGCCAGCAGCTTAGGGTATGGACAGGGTCAGTCTCAGCAGTTCTTC
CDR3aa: CASSLGYGQGQSQQFF

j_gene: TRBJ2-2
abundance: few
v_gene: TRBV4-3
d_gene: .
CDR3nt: TGCGCCAGCAGCCAAGGCGGGGCGAACACCGGGGAGCTGTTTTTT
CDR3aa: CASSQGGANTGELFF

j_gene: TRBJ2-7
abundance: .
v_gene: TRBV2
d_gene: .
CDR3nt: TGTGCCAGCAGTGTAGATTACGAGCAGTACTTC
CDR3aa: CASSVDYEQYF

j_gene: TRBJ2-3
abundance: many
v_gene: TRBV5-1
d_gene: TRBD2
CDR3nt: TGCGCCAGCAGCTCAGCGGGAGGGACAGATACGCAGTATTTT
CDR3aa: CASSSAGGTDTQYF

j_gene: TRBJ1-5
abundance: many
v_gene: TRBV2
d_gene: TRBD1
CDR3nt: TGTGCCAGCAGTGCGACAGGGGGCAGGCAGCCCCAGCATTTT
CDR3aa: CASSATGGRQPQHF

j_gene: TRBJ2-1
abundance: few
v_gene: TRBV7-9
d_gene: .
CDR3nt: TGTGCCAGCAGCCTTAGCGGCGGTGAGCAGTTCTTC
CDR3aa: CASSLSGGEQFF

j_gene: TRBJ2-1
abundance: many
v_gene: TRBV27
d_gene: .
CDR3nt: TGTGCCAGCAGTTTGGACCGTTACAATGAGCAGTTCTTC
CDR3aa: CASSLDRYNEQFF

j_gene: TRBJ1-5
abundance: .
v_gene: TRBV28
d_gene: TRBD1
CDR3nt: TGTGCCAGCAGTCCCCTCGACAGGGGGAATCAGCCCCAGCATTTT
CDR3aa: CASSPLDRGNQPQHF

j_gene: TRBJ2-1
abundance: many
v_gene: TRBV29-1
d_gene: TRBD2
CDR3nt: TGCAGCGTTGAAGATCAAGGGTGGGAGGGACTCTCCTACAATGAGCAGTTCTTC
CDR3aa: CSVEDQGWEGLSYNEQFF

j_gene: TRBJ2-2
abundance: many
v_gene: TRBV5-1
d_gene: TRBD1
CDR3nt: TGCGCCAGCAGTCGAGGACAGGGCAGGAACACCGGGGAGCTGTTTTTT
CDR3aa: CASSRGQGRNTGELFF

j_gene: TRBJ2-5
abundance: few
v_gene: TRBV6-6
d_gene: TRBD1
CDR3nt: TGTGCCAGCATCGACAGGGTTGGGGAGACCCAGTACTTC
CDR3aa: CASIDRVGETQYF

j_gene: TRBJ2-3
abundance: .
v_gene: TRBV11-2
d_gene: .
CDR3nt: TGTGCCAGCAGCGCCGATCCCGGGACCGCTACAGATACGCAGTATTTT
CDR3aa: CASSADPGTATDTQYF

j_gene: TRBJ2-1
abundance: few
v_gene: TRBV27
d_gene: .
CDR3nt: TGTGCCAGCAAATTCCGGGGCCCCTCCTACAATGAGCAGTTCTTC
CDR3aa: CASKFRGPSYNEQFF

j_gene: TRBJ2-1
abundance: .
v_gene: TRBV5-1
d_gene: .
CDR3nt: TGCGCCAGCAGCCCTGGACAGACCTCCTACAATGAGCAGTTCTTC
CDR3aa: CASSPGQTSYNEQFF

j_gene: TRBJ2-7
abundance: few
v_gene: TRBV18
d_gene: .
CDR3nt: TGTGCCAGCTCACCATTGCTTGGTTACGAGCAGTACTTC
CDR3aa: CASSPLLGYEQYF

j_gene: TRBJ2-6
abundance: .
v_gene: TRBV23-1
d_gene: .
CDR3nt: TGCGCCAGCACCGAAACTGGGGCCAACGTCCTGACTTTC
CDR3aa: CASTETGANVLTF

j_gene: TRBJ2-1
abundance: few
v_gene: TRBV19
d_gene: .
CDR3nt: TGTGCCAGTAGTATTCCCAGACTGCGACATGAGCAGTTCTTC
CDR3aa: CASSIPRLRHEQFF

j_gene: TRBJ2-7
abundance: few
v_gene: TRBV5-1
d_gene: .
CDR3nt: TGCGCCAGCAGCTTGGTTGGAGACGCGGAGCAGTACTTC
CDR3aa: CASSLVGDAEQYF

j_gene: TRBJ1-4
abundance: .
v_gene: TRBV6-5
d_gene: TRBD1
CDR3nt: TGTGCCAGCAGTTCGGCAGACAGGGTTGAAAAACTGTTTTTT
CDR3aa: CASSSADRVEKLFF

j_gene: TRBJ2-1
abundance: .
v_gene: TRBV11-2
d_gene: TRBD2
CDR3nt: TGTGCCAGCAGCTTTGGGAGCGGGAGCCTTAACAATGAGCAGTTCTTC
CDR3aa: CASSFGSGSLNNEQFF

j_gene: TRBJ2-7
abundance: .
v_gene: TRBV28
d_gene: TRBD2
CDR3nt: TGTGCCAGCAGTTTAGCAGCGGGGGTCTACGAGCAGTACTTC
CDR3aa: CASSLAAGVYEQYF

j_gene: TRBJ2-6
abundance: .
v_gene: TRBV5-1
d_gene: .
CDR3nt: TGCGCCAGCAAAGTCGAACCCCACTCTGGGGCCAACGTCCTGACTTTC
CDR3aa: CASKVEPHSGANVLTF

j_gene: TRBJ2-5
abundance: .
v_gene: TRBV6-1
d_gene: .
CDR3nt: TGTGCCAGCAGGGCGGTCCGGGTCCAAGAGACCCAGTACTTC
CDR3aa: CASRAVRVQETQYF